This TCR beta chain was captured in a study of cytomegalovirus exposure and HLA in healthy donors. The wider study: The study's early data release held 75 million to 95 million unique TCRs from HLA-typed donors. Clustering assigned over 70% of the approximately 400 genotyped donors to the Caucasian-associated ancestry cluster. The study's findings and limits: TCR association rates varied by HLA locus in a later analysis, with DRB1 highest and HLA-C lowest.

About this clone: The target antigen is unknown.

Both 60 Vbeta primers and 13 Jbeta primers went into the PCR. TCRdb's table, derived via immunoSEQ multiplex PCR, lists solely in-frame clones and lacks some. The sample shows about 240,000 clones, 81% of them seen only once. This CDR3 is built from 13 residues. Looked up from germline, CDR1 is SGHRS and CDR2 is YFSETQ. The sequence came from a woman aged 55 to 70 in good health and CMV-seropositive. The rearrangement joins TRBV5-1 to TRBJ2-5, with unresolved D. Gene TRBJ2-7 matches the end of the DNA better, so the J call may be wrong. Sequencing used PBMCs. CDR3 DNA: TGCGCCAGCAGCTTGGCAAGAGAATACGAGCAGTACTTC. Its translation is CASSLAREYEQYF.